The 30 T cell receptor beta chains below come from one sample, sequenced in a study of T cells in localized non-small cell lung cancer. TCRdb's table, derived via immunoSEQ multiplex PCR, lists solely in-frame clones and lacks some. The sample yields tens of thousands of clones, 70% to 90% seen once. The input for sequencing was PBMCs, taken before any cancer treatment. The receptors shown here come from a woman aged 40-69 years with stage II squamous cell lung carcinoma.

The chain employs TRBV7-8 and TRBJ2-1; D ambiguous. Germline CDR1 SGHVS, CDR2 FQNEAQ. V lost 5 bases and J lost 0, with 11 bases in between. The CDR3 consists of 15 residues. CDR3 sequence (DNA): TGTGCCAGCAGCGCCTACTTAAGCTCCTACAATGAGCAGTTCTTC. It encodes CASSAYLSSYNEQFF.

This chain joins TRBV9 and TRBJ2-1, with D unresolved. CDR3 length: 15 amino acids. With 4 bases removed from V and 2 bases from J, the gap between germline ends came to 13 bases. Germline V gene data show CDR1 as SGDLS and CDR2 as YYNGEE. The CDR3 region is CASSPTGEPYNEQFF. CDR3 sequence (DNA): TGTGCCAGCAGCCCCACCGGAGAACCCTACAATGAGCAGTTCTTC.

This chain connects TRBV7-2 to TRBJ2-3; TRBD2 aligns across 13 bases. Unmatched junction bases numbered 12, after V lost 5 bases and J lost 1 base. The CDR3 has 19 residues. Germline CDR1 reads SGHTA; CDR2 reads FQGNSA. CDR3 sequence reads: CASSPGLAGRFLGTDTQYF. The CDR3 DNA sequence: TGTGCCAGCAGCCCGGGACTAGCGGGACGTTTTTTGGGCACAGATACGCAGTATTTT.

The V and J genes are TRBV27 and TRBJ1-1, with 7 bases aligning to TRBD1. V lost 5 bases to trimming and J lost 2 bases; unmatched junction nucleotides: 11. Germline CDR1 reads MNHEY; CDR2 reads SMNVEV (reference sequence). The CDR3 is 16 residues long. CDR3 sequence: CASSVRQGRRNTEAFF. CDR3 DNA: TGTGCCAGCAGTGTACGACAGGGAAGGAGAAACACTGAAGCTTTCTTT.

V usage is TRBV2 and J usage is TRBJ2-7, with TRBD2 as a possible D gene (6 bases). Trimming left V 6 bases short and J 3 bases short, with 12 bases between. Germline CDR1 reads SNHLY; CDR2 reads FYNNEI. The length of the CDR3 is 13 residues. The CDR3, as DNA: TGTGCCAGCAGGGGGACTGTAGTCTACGAGCAGTACTTC. Amino acid sequence: CASRGTVVYEQYF. Based on the CDR3 plus reference TRBV2 and TRBJ2-7, the full variable domain is EPEVTQTPSHQVTQMGQEVILRCVPISNHLYFYWYRQILGQKVEFLVSFYNNEISEKSEIFDDQFSVERPDGSNFTLKIRSTKLEDSAMYFCASRGTVVYEQYFGPGTRLTVT.

V gene TRBV6-5 combines with J gene TRBJ1-2, with a tentative D call TRBD1 (6 bases). Germline lookup yields CDR1 MNHEY and CDR2 SVGAGI. The CDR3 totals 14 residues. V shed 5 bases and J shed 4 bases, with 14 bases lying between them. The chain's CDR3 is CASSLLQGGYGYTF. For the CDR3, the DNA is TGTGCCAGCAGTCTCCTACAGGGAGGCTATGGCTACACCTTC.

The gene calls are TRBV30 and TRBJ2-7; 7 positions agree with TRBD2. Per germline, CDR1 GTSNPN and CDR2 SVGIG (reference sequence). The CDR3 loop spans 12 amino acids. V lost 1 base and J lost 6; bases outside the gene matches: 3. Here the CDR3 DNA reads TGTGCCTGGAGTGACGGCGGGGGCGAGCAGTACTTC. Encoded protein: CAWSDGGGEQYF.

This clone came up a few times. This rearrangement joins TRBV5-1 to TRBJ1-2, with 8 bases that match TRBD1. Germline trimming cut 3 bases from V and 10 bases from J; bases unmatched to any gene: 5. Germline CDR1 and CDR2: SGHRS and YFSETQ. The CDR3 spans 12 residues. In DNA, the CDR3 is TGCGCCAGCAGCTATGGACAGGGCCCCTACACCTTC. This gives the protein CASSYGQGPYTF.

V usage is TRBV15 and J usage is TRBJ2-2; D gene uncertain. Germline CDR1 LNHNV, CDR2 YYDKDF (reference sequence). V was cut by 8 bases and J by 3 bases, with 16 bases left in between. CDR3 length equals 15 residues. The DNA for the CDR3 is TGTGCCACCGCGCAGGCAGGCCGGTACACCGGGGAGCTGTTTTTT. It encodes CATAQAGRYTGELFF.

This sequence joins TRBV9 and TRBJ2-3, with D uncertain. The CDR3 consists of 14 residues. CDR1 and CDR2 (germline): SGDLS, YYNGEE. V gave up 0 bases and J gave up 4 bases, with 9 bases separating them. The DNA for the CDR3 is TGTGCCAGCAGCGTAGGGCTTGGAGCAGATACGCAGTATTTT. It is translated as CASSVGLGADTQYF.

The rearrangement uses TRBV29-1 and TRBJ2-2, with 13 nucleotides matching TRBD2. Trimming removed 8 bases from V and 5 bases from J; junction bases left unmatched: 5. This CDR3 has 14 residues. The germline CDR1 and CDR2 sequences are SQVTM and ANQGSEA. CDR3 protein: CSSRTSGSTGELFF. The DNA for the CDR3 is TGCAGCTCCCGGACTAGCGGGAGTACCGGGGAGCTGTTTTTT.

The rearrangement links TRBV29-1 to TRBJ2-2, with D perhaps TRBD1 or TRBD2 (5 bases each). Germline loops: CDR1 SQVTM, CDR2 ANQGSEA. The ends were cut back, 4 bases at V and 4 bases at J, with 13 bases in the middle. This CDR3 contains 14 residues. As DNA, the CDR3 is TGCAGCGTTGCGAGAGGGGTCGGCACCGGGGAGCTGTTTTTT. The encoded protein is CSVARGVGTGELFF.

The chain links TRBV27 to TRBJ1-2; 9 bases fit TRBD1. Trimming at V came to 6 bases and at J to 6 bases, leaving 5 bases not matched to a gene. Germline V lookup: CDR1 MNHEY, CDR2 SMNVEV (reference sequence). The CDR3 extends over 13 amino acids. The CDR3 is CASRGQGLNGYTF. The CDR3 DNA reads as TGTGCCAGCAGAGGACAGGGGCTGAATGGCTACACCTTC.

This chain uses TRBV18 with TRBJ1-1; TRBD1 might be the D (6 bases). The CDR3 loop spans 14 amino acids. Germline V gene data show CDR1 as KGHSH and CDR2 as LQKENI. V was clipped by 1 base and J by 3 bases, with 9 bases between them. The CDR3 DNA reads as TGTGCCAGCTCACCACGGGGGCTTGACACTGAAGCTTTCTTT. This gives the protein CASSPRGLDTEAFF.

This clone was detected only a few times. The same CDR3 can be traced to other DNA sequences in this sample. The gene calls are TRBV5-1 and TRBJ1-2, with D unresolved. The CDR3 is 14 amino acids. Germline V gives CDR1 SGHRS, CDR2 YFSETQ. V lost 4 bases, J lost 4 bases, and 14 bases lay in between. Here the CDR3 reads CASSATEGSYGYTF. The CDR3 DNA follows: TGCGCCAGCAGCGCAACCGAGGGAAGCTATGGCTACACCTTC.

The chain joins TRBV19 to TRBJ1-5; D not certain. Germline V gene lookup returns CDR1 LNHDA and CDR2 SQIVND (reference sequence). Trimming pared 1 base from V and 4 bases from J, leaving 11 bases between. The CDR3 covers 15 residues. The CDR3 sequence: CASSIGARNNQPQHF. The CDR3 coding sequence is TGTGCCAGTAGTATAGGAGCACGGAATAATCAGCCCCAGCATTTT.

V gene TRBV10-1 combines with J gene TRBJ1-1, with unresolved D. Germline V gene sequence: CDR1 WNHNN, CDR2 SYGVQD (reference sequence). The V gene lost 2 bases and the J gene lost 0 bases, with 7 bases spanning the gap. This CDR3 has 14 residues. The DNA of the CDR3 is TGCGCCAGCAGTGAGAGGAAAATGAACACTGAAGCTTTCTTT. This gives the protein CASSERKMNTEAFF.

This chain uses TRBV7-9 with TRBJ2-1; D remains unclear. The CDR3 has 13 residues. Trimming pared 4 bases from V and 4 bases from J, leaving 8 bases between. The germline V gene encodes CDR1 SEHNR and CDR2 FQNEAQ (reference sequence). CDR3 sequence (DNA): TGTGCCAGCAGCTACTCCGGGTACAATGAGCAGTTCTTC. This sequence encodes CASSYSGYNEQFF.

J is TRBJ2-1 and V is TRBV18, with 12 bases aligning to TRBD2. This CDR3 spans 17 amino acids. V was pared by 4 bases and J by 9 bases, with 13 bases of the junction left unmatched. Germline assignment: CDR1 KGHSH and CDR2 LQKENI. CDR3 loop: CASSLAGLAGGSSEQFF. As DNA, the CDR3 is TGTGCCAGCTCACTTGCCGGCCTAGCGGGAGGGAGTAGTGAGCAGTTCTTC.

The chain uses TRBV5-4 and TRBJ1-1, with 8 bases aligning to TRBD1. The CDR3 has 15 amino acids. The trim removed 4 bases at V and 1 base at J, leaving 6 bases unmatched. Germline loops: CDR1 SGHNT, CDR2 YYREEE (reference sequence). The CDR3 DNA sequence: TGTGCCAGCAGCCAAGGGACAGGATGGAACACTGAAGCTTTCTTT. This encodes CASSQGTGWNTEAFF. The complete variable domain, with remaining parts taken from reference TRBV5-4 and TRBJ1-1, reads ETGVTQSPTHLIKTRGQQVTLRCSSQSGHNTVSWYQQALGQGPQFIFQYYREEENGRGNFPPRFSGLQFPNYSSELNVNALELDDSALYLCASSQGTGWNTEAFFGQGTRLTVV.

The chain has TRBV6-1 and TRBJ2-3; D possibly corresponds to TRBD2 (7 bases). Trimming cost V 8 bases and J 6 bases, with 18 bases left between them. The CDR3 contains 14 residues. Germline V gene data show CDR1 as MNHNS and CDR2 as SASEGT. The DNA for the CDR3 is TGTGCCAGCGGGGGGGCTAGCGGAGCCGATACGCAGTATTTT. Its translation: CASGGASGADTQYF.

This sequence joins TRBV11-1 and TRBJ2-2; D possibly matches TRBD1 or TRBD2 (5 bases each). Trimming cost V 5 bases and J 5 bases, with 12 bases left between them. The CDR3 consists of 14 residues. Germline V CDR1 and CDR2: SGHAT, FQDESV (reference sequence). CDR3 sequence reads: CASSTLWGTGELFF. DNA of the CDR3: TGTGCCAGCAGCACGCTTTGGGGGACCGGGGAGCTGTTTTTT.

V is TRBV30 and J is TRBJ2-4; TRBD1 agrees at 7 bases. Unmatched junction bases numbered 7, after V lost 0 bases and J lost 5 bases. The germline gives CDR1 GTSNPN, CDR2 SVGIG (reference sequence). CDR3 length: 15 amino acids. Here the CDR3 DNA reads TGTGCCTGGAGTGTACTGGGTCAGGGGGAAAACATTCAGTACTTC. Amino acid sequence: CAWSVLGQGENIQYF.

V gene TRBV19 combines with J gene TRBJ2-5, with D possibly matching TRBD2 (6 bases). Trimming removed 8 bases at V and 2 bases at J, with 12 bases between. Germline CDR1 is LNHDA and CDR2 is SQIVND (reference sequence). This CDR3 has 13 amino acids. CDR3 residues: CASGGLHQETQYF. The CDR3 DNA sequence: TGTGCCAGTGGGGGACTTCATCAAGAGACCCAGTACTTC.

The chain links TRBV25-1 to TRBJ2-7; D may be TRBD1 (6 bases). V was trimmed by 6 bases and J by 6 bases, leaving 15 bases between them. Germline CDR1 reads MGHDK; CDR2 reads SYGVNS. The CDR3 spans 13 residues. CDR3: CASRRDNPPEQYF. CDR3 nucleotide sequence: TGTGCCAGCAGACGGGACAACCCACCCGAGCAGTACTTC.

This clone is a singleton in its sample. The V call is TRBV30, the J call TRBJ1-3; no firm D call. This CDR3 region has 16 residues. The ends were cut back, 2 bases at V and 1 base at J, with 15 bases in the middle. Germline CDR1 and CDR2: GTSNPN and SVGIG (reference sequence). CDR3 in DNA: TGTGCCTGGAGTCCGGATCGAGGTTCATCTGGAAACACCATATATTTT. Amino acid sequence: CAWSPDRGSSGNTIYF.

V gene TRBV5-6 combines with J gene TRBJ2-1; D possibly corresponds to TRBD2 (7 bases). The V and J ends lost 4 bases and 8 bases respectively, with 16 bases between them. Looked up from germline, CDR1 is SGHDT and CDR2 is YYEEEE. The CDR3 spans 14 residues. The CDR3 bases are TGTGCCAGCAGCGGGTCGGGGGGCTGGTATGAGCAGTTCTTC. Protein: CASSGSGGWYEQFF.

The chain combines TRBV19 with TRBJ1-5; no reliable D call. V lost 11 bases to trimming and J lost 8 bases, with 13 bases between them. The CDR3 has 11 amino acids. The germline V gene has CDR1 LNHDA and CDR2 SQIVND (reference sequence). Written as DNA, the CDR3 is TGTGCCGGCGGACCAAGGAAGCCCCAGCATTTT. This gives the protein CAGGPRKPQHF.

The J gene is TRBJ2-7, the V gene TRBV9; either TRBD1 or TRBD2 may fit D (5 bases each). Germline values: CDR1 SGDLS, CDR2 YYNGEE. CDR3 size: 16 residues. Deletions cut 0 bases from V and 4 bases from J, with 17 bases between. CDR3 amino acids: CASSVAPGTETYEQYF. The CDR3 region has the DNA TGTGCCAGCAGCGTAGCCCCCGGGACGGAAACTTACGAGCAGTACTTC.

The V gene is TRBV13, the J gene TRBJ2-3; 8 bases line up with TRBD2. The V segment lost 4 bases and the J segment 6 bases; nucleotides outside the gene matches: 15. The CDR3 length is 17 residues. Germline V gene lookup returns CDR1 PRHDT and CDR2 FYEKMQ (reference sequence). The CDR3 region has the DNA TGTGCCAGCAGCTCCGCGCGGGGGGCCGGCGCCATCGATACGCAGTATTTT. It yields the protein CASSSARGAGAIDTQYF.